A selection of T cell receptor beta chains follows, all from one sample in a study of CD8+ T cells in alopecia areata. Generated by immunoSEQ multiplex PCR, the TCRdb table keeps only in-frame clones and is missing some. The sample carries approximately 200,000 clones, approximately 56% recorded once. The starting material was CD4+ T cells sorted from blood, obtained at week 4, from a patient treated with tofacitinib. These receptors were taken from a human donor with alopecia areata. Each CDR3 is given with its conserved first and last residue. D genes are given only for firm matches. Size values are once, few and many counts, or a class for expanded clones, and some rows have none.

clone_size: NA; j_call: TRBJ2-3; d_call: NA; v_call: TRBV29-1; cdr3_nt: TGCAGCGTTGCACAAGATACGCAGTATTTT; cdr3_aa: CSVAQDTQYF
clone_size: NA; j_call: TRBJ2-7; d_call: NA; v_call: TRBV7-8; cdr3_nt: TGTGCCAGCGGGACAAGATACGAGCAGTACTTC; cdr3_aa: CASGTRYEQYF
clone_size: NA; j_call: TRBJ2-1; d_call: TRBD2; v_call: TRBV4-1; cdr3_nt: TGCGCCAGCAGCCAAGGTCTAGCGGGGCCCTCCGGGAATGAGCAGTTCTTC; cdr3_aa: CASSQGLAGPSGNEQFF
clone_size: NA; j_call: TRBJ1-1; d_call: NA; v_call: TRBV30; cdr3_nt: TGTGCCTGGAGGGTGTCAGGGAACACTGAAGCTTTCTTT; cdr3_aa: CAWRVSGNTEAFF
clone_size: NA; j_call: TRBJ2-5; d_call: NA; v_call: TRBV29-1; cdr3_nt: TGCAGCGTTGAAGATACGGGGTTGGAATTATCCCGGAGAAAGACCCAGTACTTC; cdr3_aa: CSVEDTGLELSRRKTQYF
clone_size: NA; j_call: TRBJ1-5; d_call: TRBD1; v_call: TRBV30; cdr3_nt: TGTGCCTGGAGTGTGGGACAGCTAGATCAGCCCCAGCATTTT; cdr3_aa: CAWSVGQLDQPQHF
clone_size: NA; j_call: TRBJ2-7; d_call: TRBD1; v_call: TRBV5-1; cdr3_nt: TGCGCCAGCAGCCAAGCGGGACAGGGAGGCTACGAGCAGTACTTC; cdr3_aa: CASSQAGQGGYEQYF
clone_size: NA; j_call: TRBJ2-4; d_call: NA; v_call: TRBV27; cdr3_nt: TGTGCCAGCAGTCTGACAGTAAGGGACATTCAGTACTTC; cdr3_aa: CASSLTVRDIQYF
clone_size: few; j_call: TRBJ2-2; d_call: NA; v_call: TRBV7-9; cdr3_nt: TGTGCCAGCAGCTCGGCGGGGAAATTCACCGGGGAGCTGTTTTTT; cdr3_aa: CASSSAGKFTGELFF
clone_size: few; j_call: TRBJ2-3; d_call: NA; v_call: TRBV28; cdr3_nt: TGTGCCAGCAGTTTAAGTCGAGCGGATACGCAGTATTTT; cdr3_aa: CASSLSRADTQYF
clone_size: NA; j_call: TRBJ2-6; d_call: NA; v_call: TRBV7-9; cdr3_nt: TGTGCCAGCAGCCCTACAGATTACCTTGGGGCCAACGTCCTGACTTTC; cdr3_aa: CASSPTDYLGANVLTF
clone_size: NA; j_call: TRBJ1-2; d_call: NA; v_call: TRBV30; cdr3_nt: TGTGCCTGGAGCGACAGAAGCTATGGCTACACCTTC; cdr3_aa: CAWSDRSYGYTF
clone_size: NA; j_call: TRBJ2-2; d_call: TRBD1; v_call: TRBV7-9; cdr3_nt: TGTGCCAGCAGCTGGACAGGGGTAACCGGGGAGCTGTTTTTT; cdr3_aa: CASSWTGVTGELFF
clone_size: NA; j_call: TRBJ2-1; d_call: NA; v_call: TRBV29-1; cdr3_nt: TGCAGCGTTGAAGGGGGCAATGAGCAGTTCTTC; cdr3_aa: CSVEGGNEQFF
clone_size: few; j_call: TRBJ1-1; d_call: NA; v_call: TRBV6-4; cdr3_nt: TGTGCCAGCAGAGAGACAGCTATGAACACTGAAGCTTTCTTT; cdr3_aa: CASRETAMNTEAFF
clone_size: NA; j_call: TRBJ1-1; d_call: NA; v_call: TRBV29-1; cdr3_nt: TGCAGCGTTGAAGATTGGGCCGCCGAAGCTTTCTTT; cdr3_aa: CSVEDWAAEAFF
clone_size: NA; j_call: TRBJ1-2; d_call: TRBD1; v_call: TRBV29-1; cdr3_nt: TGCAGCGTCGGACAGGCGTTCTATGGCTACACCTTC; cdr3_aa: CSVGQAFYGYTF
clone_size: few; j_call: TRBJ2-2; d_call: TRBD2; v_call: TRBV4-1; cdr3_nt: TGCGCCAGCAGCCCCCGTCGAACTAGCGGGGGGGCCGCCGGGGAGCTGTTTTTT; cdr3_aa: CASSPRRTSGGAAGELFF
clone_size: few; j_call: TRBJ1-2; d_call: TRBD1; v_call: TRBV6-6; cdr3_nt: TGTGCCAGCAGTTACTCGAGGACAGGGGATGGCTACACCTTC; cdr3_aa: CASSYSRTGDGYTF
clone_size: NA; j_call: TRBJ2-7; d_call: NA; v_call: TRBV10-3; cdr3_nt: TGTGCCATCGGCCCAAGCAGGGCGACCTACGAGCAGTACTTC; cdr3_aa: CAIGPSRATYEQYF
clone_size: NA; j_call: TRBJ1-2; d_call: NA; v_call: TRBV30; cdr3_nt: TGTGCCTGGAATCCGGACGGATATGGCTACACCTTC; cdr3_aa: CAWNPDGYGYTF
clone_size: NA; j_call: TRBJ2-3; d_call: NA; v_call: TRBV4-1; cdr3_nt: TGCGCCAGCAGCCAGTACTCCTATACGCAGTATTTT; cdr3_aa: CASSQYSYTQYF
clone_size: once; j_call: TRBJ2-3; d_call: NA; v_call: TRBV4-1; cdr3_nt: TGCGCCAGCAGACGCCCCCTCCGTCCTCCGGAGGCAGATACGCAGTATTTT; cdr3_aa: CASRRPLRPPEADTQYF
clone_size: NA; j_call: TRBJ2-1; d_call: NA; v_call: TRBV10-3; cdr3_nt: TGTGCCATCAGTGAGCCCCTCCGGGACCAGCAACATGAGCAGTTCTTC; cdr3_aa: CAISEPLRDQQHEQFF
clone_size: few; j_call: TRBJ1-3; d_call: NA; v_call: TRBV7-9; cdr3_nt: TGTGCCAGCAGCTCTGGAGTCGGGGCTTCAGGAAACACCATATATTTT; cdr3_aa: CASSSGVGASGNTIYF
clone_size: NA; j_call: TRBJ1-6; d_call: NA; v_call: TRBV5-8; cdr3_nt: TGTGCCAGCAGCTCAAGGACGTTCCGCGATTCACCCCTCCACTTT; cdr3_aa: CASSSRTFRDSPLHF
clone_size: NA; j_call: TRBJ1-5; d_call: NA; v_call: TRBV19; cdr3_nt: TGTGCCAGTAGTATCCTTGTTTGGGAGCCCCAGCATTTT; cdr3_aa: CASSILVWEPQHF
clone_size: NA; j_call: TRBJ2-2; d_call: NA; v_call: TRBV5-1; cdr3_nt: TGCGCCAGCAGCTTGGGTGCCGGGGAGCGGTTTTTT; cdr3_aa: CASSLGAGERFF
clone_size: many; j_call: TRBJ1-1; d_call: TRBD1; v_call: TRBV29-1; cdr3_nt: TGCAGCGTTGATCAGGGACAGGGGAACACTGAAGCTTTCTTT; cdr3_aa: CSVDQGQGNTEAFF
clone_size: NA; j_call: TRBJ2-4; d_call: NA; v_call: TRBV29-1; cdr3_nt: TGCAGCGTTGAAGGGGGGGCAAGATACATTCAGTACTTC; cdr3_aa: CSVEGGARYIQYF
clone_size: NA; j_call: TRBJ1-2; d_call: TRBD1; v_call: TRBV4-1; cdr3_nt: TGCGCCAGCAGCCTAGTACGACAGGGTTTCGACTATGGCTACACCTTC; cdr3_aa: CASSLVRQGFDYGYTF
clone_size: NA; j_call: TRBJ2-6; d_call: NA; v_call: TRBV7-9; cdr3_nt: TGTGCCAGCAGCTTAGACAGAAGAGCTGGGGCCAACGTCCTGACTTTC; cdr3_aa: CASSLDRRAGANVLTF
clone_size: once; j_call: TRBJ2-1; d_call: NA; v_call: TRBV2; cdr3_nt: TGTGCCAGCAGTGATATAGCCAGCTCCTACAATGAGCAGTTCTTC; cdr3_aa: CASSDIASSYNEQFF
clone_size: NA; j_call: TRBJ2-5; d_call: TRBD1; v_call: TRBV5-1; cdr3_nt: TGCGCCAGCAGCTTCCAGGGCGGGACAGGGACGCAAGAGACCCAGTACTTC; cdr3_aa: CASSFQGGTGTQETQYF
clone_size: few; j_call: TRBJ2-3; d_call: TRBD1; v_call: TRBV7-3; cdr3_nt: TGTGCCAGCAGCCCCTCGGGACAGGGCTTTGCAGGAGGAGATACGCAGTATTTT; cdr3_aa: CASSPSGQGFAGGDTQYF
clone_size: NA; j_call: TRBJ1-2; d_call: TRBD1; v_call: TRBV7-9; cdr3_nt: TGTGCCAGCAGCTTAGCCAGGGGGTCTAACTATGGCTACACCTTC; cdr3_aa: CASSLARGSNYGYTF
clone_size: NA; j_call: TRBJ2-5; d_call: TRBD2; v_call: TRBV30; cdr3_nt: TGTGCCTGGATACAGGCCGGGGGGTTCCAAGAGACCCAGTACTTC; cdr3_aa: CAWIQAGGFQETQYF
clone_size: NA; j_call: TRBJ2-5; d_call: TRBD2; v_call: TRBV6-6; cdr3_nt: TGTGCCAGCGGGGCGCGGGGGGGCCTGGCCGAGACCCAGTACTTC; cdr3_aa: CASGARGGLAETQYF
clone_size: NA; j_call: TRBJ1-2; d_call: TRBD1; v_call: TRBV7-9; cdr3_nt: TGTGCCAGCAGCCCGGACAGGGGAGGATTCGACTATGGCTACACCTTC; cdr3_aa: CASSPDRGGFDYGYTF
clone_size: NA; j_call: TRBJ1-2; d_call: NA; v_call: TRBV6-1; cdr3_nt: TGTGCCAGCGGATCCCGGACGGATTATGGCTACACCTTC; cdr3_aa: CASGSRTDYGYTF
clone_size: NA; j_call: TRBJ1-1; d_call: TRBD1; v_call: TRBV30; cdr3_nt: TGTGCCTGTAAAACGGGACAGGGTATCTACACTGAAGCTTTCTTT; cdr3_aa: CACKTGQGIYTEAFF
clone_size: NA; j_call: TRBJ2-5; d_call: NA; v_call: TRBV5-1; cdr3_nt: TGCGCCAGCAGCTTACATACTCGGCCAGGGACGGGCCAAGAGACCCAGTACTTC; cdr3_aa: CASSLHTRPGTGQETQYF
clone_size: NA; j_call: TRBJ2-5; d_call: TRBD2; v_call: TRBV4-3; cdr3_nt: TGCGCCAGCAGCCAAGGGCCGGGACTAGCGGGTGAACAGACCCAGTACTTC; cdr3_aa: CASSQGPGLAGEQTQYF